The 28 T cell receptor beta chains below all came from one sample that was sequenced in a study of T cell responses to AZD1222 COVID-19 vaccine (dated by TCRdb to the early 2020s). Interpreted using the paper, the time point label stands for: baseline before first vaccination. Libraries came from the immunoSEQ multiplex PCR assay. Sourced from immuneACCESS, this table was stored by TCRdb with only in-frame sequences that have V and J called. A share of the clones is absent; for the studies checked, an unresolved V gene accounts for under half, and the remainder has no known explanation. Recorded for this sample are 150,000 or so clones; 70% to 90% of them occurred a single time. The top ten clones comprise about 5% of the sample. Specimen: peripheral blood, collected on day 0 of AZD1222 vaccination. Source of these receptors: an adult in good health.

The chain recombines TRBV5-1 with TRBJ2-5, with D possibly TRBD2 on 6 matching bases. The germline gives CDR1 SGHRS, CDR2 YFSETQ. The CDR3 contains 15 residues. V was trimmed by 0 bases and J by 0 bases, leaving 9 bases between them. CDR3 DNA sequence: TGCGCCAGCAGCTTGGCCACGGGAGACCAAGAGACCCAGTACTTC. This encodes CASSLATGDQETQYF.

V and J are TRBV10-3 and TRBJ2-3; TRBD1 matches 10 bases. This CDR3 has 14 residues. Germline-derived CDR1 and CDR2 are ENHRY and SYGVKD. The V gene end was trimmed by 6 bases and the J gene end by 0 bases; junction bases not matched to a gene: 0. The CDR3 loop is CAIRGQGSTDTQYF. The CDR3 coding sequence is TGTGCCATCAGGGGACAGGGGAGCACAGATACGCAGTATTTT.

This chain connects TRBV4-1 to TRBJ2-5; 7 bases are shared with TRBD1. V dropped 0 bases and J dropped 5; count of bases not matched to a gene: 9. This CDR3 has 16 residues. Germline CDR1 MGHRA, CDR2 YSYEKL. Here the CDR3 reads CASSQEGQNDWETQYF. CDR3 DNA: TGCGCCAGCAGCCAAGAGGGACAGAACGATTGGGAGACCCAGTACTTC.

The CDR3, as DNA: TGTGCCAGCTCACCGGGACAGTGGGTCGAGCAGTACTTC. Amino acids: CASSPGQWVEQYF. V gene TRBV18 combines with J gene TRBJ2-7, with 7 bases aligning to TRBD1. The CDR3 contains 13 residues. Germline values: CDR1 KGHSH, CDR2 LQKENI. The J segment lost 6 bases and the V segment lost 3 bases, leaving 5 bases of the junction unmatched.

Relative to its sample, this clone is medium-sized. J is TRBJ1-2 and V is TRBV6-4; 9 nucleotides line up with TRBD1. Germline trimming cut 0 bases from V and 7 bases from J; bases unmatched to any gene: 0. CDR3 length: 13 residues. In germline, CDR1 is MRHNA, CDR2 SNTAGT. This chain's CDR3 is CASSDSTGGGYTF. CDR3 DNA: TGTGCCAGCAGTGACTCGACAGGGGGTGGCTACACCTTC.

The chain employs TRBV6-6 and TRBJ1-6, with D perhaps TRBD1 (5 bases). V lost 7 bases, J lost 7 bases, and 17 bases lay in between. The V gene's germline CDR1 is MNHNY and CDR2 SVGAGI (reference sequence). The CDR3 has 15 amino acids. The CDR3 bases are TGTGCCAGCACTCTGGCAGGGCGCGGAAATTCACCCCTCCACTTT. This sequence encodes CASTLAGRGNSPLHF.

V and J are TRBV14 and TRBJ2-3; D remains ambiguous. Germline lookup yields CDR1 SGHDN and CDR2 FVKESK. Deletions cut 0 bases from V and 5 bases from J, with 6 bases between. The CDR3 consists of 13 residues. CDR3 nucleotide sequence: TGTGCCAGCAGCCAAGATCTACGAGATACGCAGTATTTT. This encodes CASSQDLRDTQYF.

V and J are TRBV19 and TRBJ2-4; 8 bases line up with TRBD2. Germline-derived CDR1 and CDR2 are LNHDA and SQIVND (reference sequence). This CDR3 contains 19 residues. With 1 base clipped from V and 5 bases from J, the junction kept 16 bases outside the gene matches. In nucleotides, the CDR3 is TGTGCCAGTAGTATAGCCCAGGTGATAGCGGGATTCAGCCAAAACATTCAGTACTTC. Its translation: CASSIAQVIAGFSQNIQYF.

The V gene is TRBV7-2, the J gene TRBJ1-3; TRBD1 might be the D (5 bases). The V gene lost 6 bases and the J gene lost 4 bases, with 25 bases spanning the gap. The CDR3 length is 18 residues. From germline, CDR1 is SGHTA and CDR2 FQGNSA. CDR3 in DNA: TGTGCCAGCAGATCTCCCTGGCACCCCAGGGCCCCCGGAAACACCATATATTTT. Translated: CASRSPWHPRAPGNTIYF.

The rearrangement joins TRBV2 to TRBJ1-1; D unclear. The V end was cut by 8 bases, the J end by 1 base, with 14 bases between. This CDR3 is built from 14 residues. Germline CDR1 SNHLY, CDR2 FYNNEI. The CDR3: CASLGNSENTEAFF. CDR3 bases: TGTGCCAGCTTAGGCAACAGCGAGAACACTGAAGCTTTCTTT.

The chain couples TRBV5-4 to TRBJ2-5; TRBD2 matches at 7 bases. V lost 5 bases to trimming and J lost 2 bases; unmatched junction nucleotides: 9. Germline CDR1 and CDR2: SGHNT and YYREEE (reference sequence). The CDR3 loop spans 15 amino acids. The CDR3 loop is CASRWEGVPQETQYF. The CDR3 region has the DNA TGTGCCAGCAGGTGGGAGGGAGTTCCTCAAGAGACCCAGTACTTC.

The chain links TRBV6-2 or TRBV6-3 to TRBJ1-4; D unclear. CDR3 length: 16 amino acids. V was clipped by 0 bases and J by 3 bases, with 11 bases between them. CDR1 MNHEY and CDR2 SVGEGT come from the germline V gene. In nucleotides, the CDR3 is TGTGCCAGCAGTTACTCACGCCCGGAGGCTAATGAAAAACTGTTTTTT. Amino acid sequence: CASSYSRPEANEKLFF.

This sequence joins TRBV7-2 and TRBJ2-2; 7 bases match TRBD1. The CDR3 consists of 18 residues. Germline V CDR1 and CDR2: SGHTA, FQGNSA. J was trimmed by 4 bases and V by 5 bases; bases with no gene match: 16. As DNA, the CDR3 is TGTGCCAGCAGCCCCGGCCCGCAGACAGGGTGGGGCACCGGGGAGCTGTTTTTT. As protein: CASSPGPQTGWGTGELFF.

The V gene is TRBV18, the J gene TRBJ1-2; 12 positions match TRBD1. Per germline, CDR1 KGHSH and CDR2 LQKENI. V lost 6 bases, J lost 5 bases, and 10 bases stayed unmatched. This CDR3 has 16 residues. CDR3 sequence reads: CASSQNEGQGAYGYTF. The CDR3 region has the DNA TGTGCCAGCTCTCAAAATGAGGGACAGGGGGCGTATGGCTACACCTTC.

The chain is built from TRBV6-5 and TRBJ1-2, with D tentatively TRBD1 (5 bases). The CDR3 is made up of 15 amino acids. Germline CDR1 is MNHEY and CDR2 is SVGAGI. Trimming pared 0 bases from V and 7 bases from J, leaving 15 bases between. CDR3 region: CASSYSIKGRLGYTF. The CDR3 DNA sequence: TGTGCCAGCAGTTACTCGATCAAGGGACGCCTTGGCTACACCTTC.

The rearrangement joins TRBV18 to TRBJ1-2, with D possibly matching TRBD1 (6 bases). CDR1 is KGHSH and CDR2 is LQKENI in the germline V gene. The CDR3 consists of 13 residues. Trimming took off 3 bases at V and 7 bases at J, with 12 bases between the two ends. The CDR3 DNA sequence: TGTGCCAGCTCACCTGGGACATCAGTTGGCTACACCTTC. Translating it yields CASSPGTSVGYTF.

The chain recombines TRBV12-3 or TRBV12-4 with TRBJ1-2; D call uncertain. Trimming shortened V by 6 bases and J by 2 bases, and 10 bases separated the two germline ends. The CDR3 length is 13 residues. CDR3 coding DNA: TGTGCCAGCAGCCCGACCGGGAACTATGGCTACACCTTC. Its translation: CASSPTGNYGYTF.

There are a few counts of this clone. The J gene is TRBJ2-7, the V gene TRBV2; no reliable D call. V gave up 7 bases and J gave up 7 bases, with 11 bases separating them. From germline, CDR1 is SNHLY and CDR2 FYNNEI. The CDR3 consists of 11 residues. Written as DNA, the CDR3 is TGTGCCAGCACGTCCTGGTCGGAGCAGTACTTC. Translated: CASTSWSEQYF.

In this sample, this clone turned up once. The chain couples TRBV19 to TRBJ2-2; 7 positions match TRBD2. The J segment lost 4 bases and the V segment lost 6 bases, leaving 5 bases of the junction unmatched. Germline-derived CDR1 and CDR2 are LNHDA and SQIVND (reference sequence). The CDR3 has 14 residues. CDR3 DNA sequence: TGTGCCAGTAGCATGCTAGCGGCCACCGGGGAGCTGTTTTTT. Amino acid sequence: CASSMLAATGELFF.

The chain combines TRBV18 with TRBJ1-1, with D possibly TRBD1 on 5 matching bases. The V end lost 0 bases, the J end lost 5 bases, and 13 bases lay between the germline ends. CDR3 length: 15 amino acids. Germline V CDR1 and CDR2: KGHSH, LQKENI. CDR3 residues: CASSPPSQGGTEAFF. The CDR3 bases are TGTGCCAGCTCACCACCATCCCAGGGAGGAACTGAAGCTTTCTTT.

This clone was detected only once. The CDR3 bases are TGTGCCAGCAGCTTTGTTAGCGGGAGCCCAGATACGCAGTATTTT. This encodes CASSFVSGSPDTQYF. The chain carries TRBV5-6 and TRBJ2-3; 9 positions match TRBD2. CDR3 length: 15 residues. The germline V gene encodes CDR1 SGHDT and CDR2 YYEEEE. J was trimmed by 4 bases and V by 2 bases; bases with no gene match: 5.

CDR3 DNA sequence: TGTGCCAGCAGCTTAGGAGGCCAGTGGCCTAATGAAAAACTGTTTTTT. Its protein is CASSLGGQWPNEKLFF. The chain joins TRBV11-2 to TRBJ1-4, with unresolved D. The CDR3 is 16 residues long. Looked up from germline, CDR1 is SGHAT and CDR2 is FQNNGV. The V end was cut by 1 base, the J end by 3 bases, with 12 bases between. Drawing the rest from reference TRBV11-2 and TRBJ1-4, the complete variable domain is EAGVAQSPRYKIIEKRQSVAFWCNPISGHATLYWYQQILGQGPKLLIQFQNNGVVDDSQLPKDRFSAERLKGVDSTLKIQPAKLEDSAVYLCASSLGGQWPNEKLFFGSGTQLSVL.

CDR3 in amino acids: CASSSRSASYNEQFF. CDR3 DNA: TGTGCCAGCAGCTCCAGAAGCGCTTCCTACAATGAGCAGTTCTTC. The chain joins TRBV3-1 (or the pseudogene TRBV3-2) to TRBJ2-1; D uncertain. The V gene lost 5 bases and the J gene lost 1 base, with 12 bases spanning the gap. The CDR3 is made up of 15 amino acids. Germline-derived CDR1 and CDR2 are LGHDT and YNNKEL (reference sequence).

This chain links TRBV9 with TRBJ2-3; TRBD2 matches at 7 bases. Germline trimming cut 0 bases from V and 0 bases from J; bases unmatched to any gene: 4. The germline V gene encodes CDR1 SGDLS and CDR2 YYNGEE. The CDR3 runs 16 residues. CDR3 nucleotides: TGTGCCAGCAGCGTAGGACTAGCTCCTAGCACAGATACGCAGTATTTT. The encoded protein is CASSVGLAPSTDTQYF.

This chain joins TRBV6-2 or TRBV6-3 and TRBJ2-3, with 10 bases identical to TRBD2. This CDR3 contains 21 residues. The J segment lost 0 bases and the V segment lost 3 bases, leaving 18 bases of the junction unmatched. Germline assignment: CDR1 MNHEY and CDR2 SVGEGT. CDR3 amino acids: CASSYNLGLAGVPLSTDTQYF. CDR3 sequence (DNA): TGTGCCAGCAGTTATAATCTTGGCCTAGCGGGAGTCCCACTCAGCACAGATACGCAGTATTTT.

The chain uses TRBV14 and TRBJ2-2; weak D call: TRBD1 (6 bases). The V gene lost 4 bases and the J gene lost 1 base, with 10 bases spanning the gap. Germline lookup yields CDR1 SGHDN and CDR2 FVKESK. CDR3 length: 15 residues. The CDR3 DNA reads TGTGCCAGCAGCCTTTCGACAGGGAACACCGGGGAGCTGTTTTTT. Amino acid sequence: CASSLSTGNTGELFF.

This chain connects TRBV4-2 to TRBJ2-5; 9 bases are a match to TRBD2. This CDR3 contains 15 residues. The V gene end was trimmed by 4 bases and the J gene end by 1 base; junction bases not matched to a gene: 4. CDR1 and CDR2 (germline): LGHNA, YNFKEQ. CDR3 coding DNA: TGTGCCAGCAGCCCGACTAGCGGAGGCCAAGAGACCCAGTACTTC. Amino acids: CASSPTSGGQETQYF.

The genes are TRBV7-2 and TRBJ1-3, with D possibly being TRBD1 (6 bases). V lost 3 bases and J lost 2, with 14 bases in between. The germline gives CDR1 SGHTA, CDR2 FQGNSA. This CDR3 has 16 amino acids. The CDR3 DNA follows: TGTGCCAGCAGCTTCCAACCAGGGGCCACTGGAAACACCATATATTTT. This codes for CASSFQPGATGNTIYF.